This T cell receptor (beta chain) was recovered during a study of shared clonotypes between healthy human individuals. Libraries were prepared by immunoSEQ multiplex PCR; TCRdb keeps only in-frame clonotypes and omits some of them. This table has 2,500,000 or so clones, around 93% appearing once. Trimming stripped 0 bases from V and 7 bases from J, with 14 bases between. CDR1 is SGHRS, CDR2 YFSETQ, per germline. The CDR3 is made up of 14 amino acids. This TCR was sampled from a man aged 18 to 30 in good health. Some clones in this sample may be carry-over from other donors' samples. The chain is built from TRBV5-1 and TRBJ2-7; D is unclear. Sequenced sample: naive CD4+ T cells from PBMCs. Sample subset: CD45RA+ positively selected. CDR3 residues: CASSLGWSQGEQYF. CDR3 in DNA: TGCGCCAGCAGCTTGGGGTGGAGCCAAGGGGAGCAGTACTTC.